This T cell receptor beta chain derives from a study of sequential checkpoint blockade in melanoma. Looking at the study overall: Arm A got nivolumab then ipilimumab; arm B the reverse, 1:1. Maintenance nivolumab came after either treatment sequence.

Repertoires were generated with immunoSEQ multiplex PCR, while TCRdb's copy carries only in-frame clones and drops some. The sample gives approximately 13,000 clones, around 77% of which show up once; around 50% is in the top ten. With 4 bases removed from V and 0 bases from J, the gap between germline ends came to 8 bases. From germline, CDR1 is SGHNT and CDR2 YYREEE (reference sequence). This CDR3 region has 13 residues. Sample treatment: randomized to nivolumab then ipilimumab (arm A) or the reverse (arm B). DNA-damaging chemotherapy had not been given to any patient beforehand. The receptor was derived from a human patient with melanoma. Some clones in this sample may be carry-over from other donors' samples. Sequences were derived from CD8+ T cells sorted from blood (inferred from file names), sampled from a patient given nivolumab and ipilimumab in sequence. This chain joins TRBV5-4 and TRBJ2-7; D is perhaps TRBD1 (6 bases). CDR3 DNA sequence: TGTGCCAGCAGCCAAGGGGGCTCCTACGAGCAGTACTTC. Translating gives CASSQGGSYEQYF.